The sequence of this TCR beta chain was determined in a study of a mutant IDH1 vaccine in newly diagnosed glioma. Overall study context: Eight vaccine doses were administered to patients at weeks 1, 3, 5, 7, 11, 15, 19 and 23.

Sequenced by immunoSEQ multiplex PCR; TCRdb stores in-frame clones only, minus some. Altogether 50,000 to 85,000 clones are present, approximately 84% being singletons, with the ten largest covering roughly 13%. This CDR3 region has 15 residues. Per the germline V gene, CDR1 is LGHNA and CDR2 is YSLEER. The V gene lost 1 base and the J gene lost 3 bases, with 13 bases spanning the gap. Time point defined: week 23, last vaccination. Vaccine doses each comprised 300 ug of mutant IDH1 20-mer peptide, with topical imiquimod. With regard to this clone: What it binds is unknown.

This sequence originates from a man between 18 and 29 years old with glioma. J is TRBJ2-7 and V is TRBV4-3, with a weak D call TRBD1 (6 bases). Sequencing used PBMCs, obtained from a glioma patient whose treatment included an IDH1 peptide vaccine. In DNA, the CDR3 is TGCGCCAGCAGCCAAGTCCTGGGACACTTCTACGAGCAGTACTTC. Its protein is CASSQVLGHFYEQYF.